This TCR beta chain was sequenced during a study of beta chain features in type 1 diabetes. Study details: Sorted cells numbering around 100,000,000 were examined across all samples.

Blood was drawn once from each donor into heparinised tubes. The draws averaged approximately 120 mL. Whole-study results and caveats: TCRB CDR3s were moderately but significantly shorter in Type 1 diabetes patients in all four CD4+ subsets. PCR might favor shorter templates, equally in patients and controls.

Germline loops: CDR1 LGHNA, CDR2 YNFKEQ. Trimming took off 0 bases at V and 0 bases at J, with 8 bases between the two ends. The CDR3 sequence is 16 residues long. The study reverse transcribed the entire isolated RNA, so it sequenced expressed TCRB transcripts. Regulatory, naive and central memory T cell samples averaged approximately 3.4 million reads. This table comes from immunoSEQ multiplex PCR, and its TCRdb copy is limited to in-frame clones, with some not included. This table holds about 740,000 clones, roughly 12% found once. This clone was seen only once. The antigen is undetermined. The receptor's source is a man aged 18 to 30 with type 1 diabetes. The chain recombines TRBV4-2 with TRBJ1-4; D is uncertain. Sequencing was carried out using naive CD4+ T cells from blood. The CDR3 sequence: CASSQDITATNEKLFF. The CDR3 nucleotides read TGTGCCAGCAGCCAAGATATTACCGCAACTAATGAAAAACTGTTTTTT.